The subject of this entry is one T cell receptor (beta chain). What it recognizes is unknown. These data originate in a study of shared clonotypes between healthy human individuals. The overall study: Each donor's CD8 memory used one plate, CD8 naive two, each CD4 subset three. Findings of the study overall: The sampled material consisted only of blood, and tissue repertoires are likely to differ. Clonotype sharing levels among donors were expected to vary with sequencing depth. Non-shared clonotypes were found to have lower generation probabilities than the clonotypes that were shared by all four of the sorted-subset donors.

Losses at the gene ends were 6 bases for V and 1 base for J; bases not matched to a gene: 12. In germline, CDR1 is SQVTM, CDR2 ANQGSEA. The CDR3 covers 15 residues. Naive-designated CD8 cells lacked CD45RO, were positively enriched for CCR7, and omitted terminally differentiated effector memory CD45RA+ cells. Method: immunoSEQ multiplex PCR; TCRdb's copy keeps in-frame clones and lacks some. The table includes some 800,000 clones, more than 85% detected once. The source material was naive CD8+ T cells sorted from blood. This sequence was found in a man aged 25 to 40 in good health. This chain uses TRBV29-1 with TRBJ2-7, with 7 positions matching TRBD2. This CDR3 is CSVVPAGSVSYEQYF. CDR3 sequence (DNA): TGCAGCGTCGTACCAGCGGGATCGGTATCCTACGAGCAGTACTTC.